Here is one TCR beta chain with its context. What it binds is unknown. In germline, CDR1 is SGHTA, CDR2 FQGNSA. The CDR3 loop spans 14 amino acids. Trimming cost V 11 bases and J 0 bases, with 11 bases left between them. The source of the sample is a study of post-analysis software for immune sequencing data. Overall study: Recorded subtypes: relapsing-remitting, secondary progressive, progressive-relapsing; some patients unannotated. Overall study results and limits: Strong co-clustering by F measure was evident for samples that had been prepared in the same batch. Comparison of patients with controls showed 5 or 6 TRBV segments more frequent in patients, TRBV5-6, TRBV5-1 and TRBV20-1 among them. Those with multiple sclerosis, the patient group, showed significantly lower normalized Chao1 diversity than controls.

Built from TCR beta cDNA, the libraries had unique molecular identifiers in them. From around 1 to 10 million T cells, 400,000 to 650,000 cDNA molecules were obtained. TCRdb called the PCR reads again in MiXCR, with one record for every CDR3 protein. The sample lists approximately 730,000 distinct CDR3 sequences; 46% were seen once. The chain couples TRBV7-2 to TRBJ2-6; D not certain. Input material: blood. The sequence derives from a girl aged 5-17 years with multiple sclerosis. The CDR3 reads CAFPRVSGANVLTF. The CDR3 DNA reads TGTGCCTTCCCAAGGGTCTCTGGGGCCAACGTCCTGACTTTC.